These 32 T cell receptor beta chains were sequenced from one sample in a study of cytomegalovirus exposure and HLA in healthy donors. Primers included in the PCR were 60 Vbeta and 13 Jbeta primers. The method was immunoSEQ multiplex PCR; TCRdb's version includes in-frame clones alone and lacks a portion of them. The repertoire holds roughly 77,000 clones, with 75% to 80% as singletons. What was sequenced was PBMCs. Every receptor here comes from a man between 35 and 55 years old in good health and CMV-seronegative.

For the CDR3, the DNA is TGTGCCAGCGGTCGGGAGCGGGAGCTCGAGCAGTACTTC. The encoded protein is CASGRERELEQYF. The rearrangement joins TRBV5-4 to TRBJ2-7, with TRBD2 matching 8 bases. Per germline, CDR1 SGHNT and CDR2 YYREEE (reference sequence). This CDR3 region has 13 residues. After removal of 7 bases from V and 6 bases from J, the junction contained 9 bases not matched to a gene. Filled out from reference TRBV5-4 and TRBJ2-7, the complete variable domain reads ETGVTQSPTHLIKTRGQQVTLRCSSQSGHNTVSWYQQALGQGPQFIFQYYREEENGRGNFPPRFSGLQFPNYSSELNVNALELDDSALYLCASGRERELEQYFGPGTRLTVT.

The V gene is TRBV7-2, the J gene TRBJ2-3, with D tentatively TRBD2 (6 bases). This CDR3 is 19 amino acids long. Trimming took 1 base from V and 0 from J, leaving 20 bases between them. Germline V gene sequence: CDR1 SGHTA, CDR2 FQGNSA. The DNA for the CDR3 is TGTGCCAGCAGCTTAGGAGGGAGGTACCCTGACACTAGCACAGATACGCAGTATTTT. Its protein is CASSLGGRYPDTSTDTQYF.

The chain carries TRBV30 and TRBJ1-3; no firm D call. CDR1 is GTSNPN, CDR2 SVGIG, per germline (reference sequence). V gave up 0 bases and J gave up 4 bases, with 16 bases separating them. The length of the CDR3 is 16 residues. The CDR3 nucleotides read TGTGCCTGGAGTGTGAAGGGAGGGTTGAGAGGAAACACCATATATTTT. Its translation is CAWSVKGGLRGNTIYF.

This chain uses TRBV4-1 with TRBJ1-2; possibly TRBD1 for D (5 bases). Germline V lookup: CDR1 MGHRA, CDR2 YSYEKL. Trimming shortened V by 1 base and J by 10 bases, and 16 bases separated the two germline ends. The CDR3 sequence is 14 residues long. The CDR3 loop is CASSQVGQGVDYTF. CDR3 nucleotide sequence: TGCGCCAGCAGCCAAGTCGGGCAAGGGGTCGACTACACCTTC.

This chain uses TRBV11-2 with TRBJ2-7, with 7 bases identical to TRBD2. The V gene's germline CDR1 is SGHAT and CDR2 FQNNGV. V trimming: 5 bases; J trimming: 3 bases; junction bases outside the gene matches: 7. This CDR3 has 14 amino acids. The CDR3 DNA reads TGTGCCAGCAGCCTCAGCGGGAAACTCTACGAGCAGTACTTC. Translated, it gives CASSLSGKLYEQYF.

The chain combines TRBV19 with TRBJ2-5, with 8 bases fitting TRBD1. V trimming: 7 bases; J trimming: 4 bases; junction bases outside the gene matches: 14. Germline V gene lookup returns CDR1 LNHDA and CDR2 SQIVND (reference sequence). The CDR3 spans 16 residues. CDR3 DNA sequence: TGTGCCAGTACCGATCCAGGGGGCAGGTCGGGAGAGACCCAGTACTTC. Translated, it gives CASTDPGGRSGETQYF.

The chain joins TRBV9 to TRBJ2-6, with 10 positions matching TRBD2. Germline V lookup: CDR1 SGDLS, CDR2 YYNGEE. This CDR3 comprises 15 residues. With V trimmed by 4 bases and J by 7 bases, 5 bases remained unmatched. CDR3 coding DNA: TGTGCCAGCAGCCCAGCGGGAGGGCCTGCCAACGTCCTGACTTTC. Amino acid sequence: CASSPAGGPANVLTF.

This chain connects TRBV9 to TRBJ1-5; D might be TRBD1 (6 bases). Trimming took 7 bases from V and 1 from J, leaving 15 bases between them. Germline-derived CDR1 and CDR2 are SGDLS and YYNGEE. This CDR3 spans 15 amino acids. In nucleotides, the CDR3 is TGTGCCAGCTCGTTAAGTGGACAGAGCAATCAGCCCCAGCATTTT. Its translation is CASSLSGQSNQPQHF.

The genes are TRBV19 and TRBJ2-2; perhaps TRBD2 as D (5 bases). Trimming took 10 bases from V and 4 from J, leaving 19 bases between them. CDR1 LNHDA and CDR2 SQIVND come from the germline V gene (reference sequence). The CDR3 sequence is 15 residues long. DNA of the CDR3: TGTGCCACCTTAGACCGCCGTGGAGGCACCGGGGAGCTGTTTTTT. Its protein product is CATLDRRGGTGELFF.

The chain recombines TRBV6-1 with TRBJ2-7; 13 positions agree with TRBD2. Losses at the gene ends were 4 bases for V and 5 bases for J; bases not matched to a gene: 8. Germline V gene lookup returns CDR1 MNHNS and CDR2 SASEGT. The CDR3 has 16 residues. CDR3 sequence (DNA): TGTGCCAGCAGTGCTAGCGGACTAGCGGGAGATGACGAGCAGTACTTC. It is translated as CASSASGLAGDDEQYF.

The rearrangement joins TRBV27 to TRBJ2-5; perhaps TRBD1 as D (6 bases). Germline V gene lookup returns CDR1 MNHEY and CDR2 SMNVEV (reference sequence). Trimming shortened V by 6 bases and J by 3 bases, and 17 bases separated the two germline ends. The CDR3 runs to 15 residues. CDR3 in amino acids: CASSDDRHRKETQYF. Written as DNA, the CDR3 is TGTGCCAGCAGCGACGACAGGCATCGTAAAGAGACCCAGTACTTC.

This sequence joins TRBV5-1 and TRBJ2-1; 11 bases agree with TRBD2. The length of the CDR3 is 15 residues. With V trimmed by 5 bases and J by 10 bases, 11 bases remained unmatched. CDR1 is SGHRS and CDR2 is YFSETQ in the germline V gene. The CDR3 protein is CASRPSSGRAWEQFF. CDR3 DNA: TGCGCCAGCAGGCCAAGTAGCGGGAGGGCCTGGGAGCAGTTCTTC.

This chain links TRBV30 with TRBJ1-2; 11 bases match TRBD1. This CDR3 contains 14 residues. Germline V gives CDR1 GTSNPN, CDR2 SVGIG (reference sequence). Trimming removed 2 bases from V and 4 bases from J; junction bases left unmatched: 3. CDR3 nucleotides: TGTGCCTGGAGTAGGACAGGGGGCGGCTATGGCTACACCTTC. As protein: CAWSRTGGGYGYTF.

The J gene is TRBJ2-5, the V gene TRBV21-1; TRBD2, the D gene given by the table, was not confirmed from the DNA. TRBV21-1 is annotated as a pseudogene. The CDR3 runs 14 residues. CDR3 sequence reads: CATLGGADKETQYF. In nucleotides, the CDR3 is TGTGCCACCCTCGGAGGGGCCGATAAAGAGACCCAGTACTTC.

The gene calls are TRBV28 and TRBJ2-3; 11 bases map to TRBD2. The CDR3 runs to 16 residues. Trimming at V came to 6 bases and at J to 6 bases, leaving 11 bases not matched to a gene. Germline CDR1 and CDR2: MDHEN and SYDVKM. The DNA of the CDR3 is TGTGCCAGCAGCTCAAAGAGACTAGCGGGATCCGATACGCAGTATTTT. Its protein product is CASSSKRLAGSDTQYF.

The chain employs TRBV19 and TRBJ2-7; 7 bases are a match to TRBD1. The CDR3 consists of 12 residues. CDR1 LNHDA and CDR2 SQIVND come from the germline V gene (reference sequence). Trimming removed 7 bases from V and 5 bases from J; junction bases left unmatched: 5. The DNA of the CDR3 is TGTGCCAGTACCGACAGGGCCCACGAGCAGTACTTC. Its translation: CASTDRAHEQYF.

The chain has TRBV6-5 and TRBJ2-1, with 7 bases fitting TRBD2. The germline V gene has CDR1 MNHEY and CDR2 SVGAGI. Trimming took 7 bases from V and 4 from J; bases not matched to a gene: 7. The CDR3 is made up of 14 amino acids. The DNA for the CDR3 is TGTGCCAGCACCCCTGCTAGCGGATACAATGAGCAGTTCTTC. Protein product: CASTPASGYNEQFF.

This sequence joins TRBV28 and TRBJ1-1, with TRBD1 matching over 8 bases. The CDR3 is made up of 12 amino acids. Germline V lookup: CDR1 MDHEN, CDR2 SYDVKM. V was clipped by 4 bases and J by 11 bases; unmatched bases: 6. The CDR3 coding sequence is TGTGCCAGCAGTTCCTTGACAGGGGCGGCTTTCTTT. As protein: CASSSLTGAAFF.

V gene TRBV28 combines with J gene TRBJ1-5; tentative D call: TRBD1 (5 bases). The germline gives CDR1 MDHEN, CDR2 SYDVKM. The CDR3 is 15 residues long. The V end was cut by 3 bases, the J end by 2 bases, with 11 bases between. Written as DNA, the CDR3 is TGTGCCAGCAGTTTGGCCGGGGGTGGCAATCAGCCCCAGCATTTT. Encoded protein: CASSLAGGGNQPQHF. The full variable domain, its missing parts supplied by reference TRBV28 and TRBJ1-5, is DVKVTQSSRYLVKRTGEKVFLECVQDMDHENMFWYRQDPGLGLRLIYFSYDVKMKEKGDIPEGYSVSREKKERFSLILESASTNQTSMYLCASSLAGGGNQPQHFGDGTRLSIL.

This clone has just one count. The genes are TRBV25-1 and TRBJ2-5, with D tentatively TRBD1 (5 bases). The CDR3 contains 16 residues. V lost 1 base and J 2 bases, leaving 14 bases between the germline ends. Germline CDR1 reads MGHDK; CDR2 reads SYGVNS. In DNA form, the CDR3 reads TGTGCCAGCAGTGAATTATGGGCAGGGTTGCAAGAGACCCAGTACTTC. Translated: CASSELWAGLQETQYF.

The chain is built from TRBV10-3 and TRBJ1-2, with 7 bases matching TRBD1. Unmatched junction bases numbered 6, after V lost 7 bases and J lost 4 bases. The CDR3 is made up of 13 amino acids. CDR1 is ENHRY, CDR2 SYGVKD, per germline. CDR3 sequence: CAITVGQPYGYTF. DNA of the CDR3: TGTGCCATCACTGTGGGACAGCCCTATGGCTACACCTTC.

The CDR3 loop is CASSPLPQGLQETQYF. The CDR3 region has the DNA TGTGCCAGCTCACCTCTGCCTCAGGGGCTCCAAGAGACCCAGTACTTC. The V and J genes are TRBV18 and TRBJ2-5, with D perhaps TRBD1 (6 bases). The V end lost 3 bases, the J end lost 1 base, and 15 bases lay between the germline ends. Germline loops: CDR1 KGHSH, CDR2 LQKENI. CDR3 length: 16 residues.

V gene TRBV4-1 combines with J gene TRBJ2-1, with D tentatively TRBD1 (6 bases). The CDR3 extends over 18 amino acids. Germline V gives CDR1 MGHRA, CDR2 YSYEKL. The V end lost 1 base, the J end lost 10 bases, and 26 bases lay between the germline ends. CDR3 sequence (DNA): TGCGCCAGCAGCCAAGTGGGGGCCCCGCTATCGTCCATCGGGGAGCAGTTCTTC. It translates to CASSQVGAPLSSIGEQFF.

With regard to this clone: Other DNA sequences in this specimen translate into the identical CDR3. V and J are TRBV4-3 and TRBJ2-1, with a possible D match to TRBD2 (5 bases). This CDR3 spans 15 amino acids. Germline V lookup: CDR1 LGHNA, CDR2 YSLEER. V was clipped by 4 bases and J by 0 bases, with 10 bases between them. DNA for the CDR3: TGCGCCAGCAGCCCTACGGGGAGCTCCTACAATGAGCAGTTCTTC. Protein: CASSPTGSSYNEQFF.

J is TRBJ1-5 and V is TRBV4-1; 9 bases fit TRBD1. The CDR3 is made up of 15 amino acids. Germline lookup yields CDR1 MGHRA and CDR2 YSYEKL. The V and J ends lost 3 bases and 5 bases, in that order; junction bases with no gene match: 5. In DNA, the CDR3 is TGCGCCAGCAGCCAGGGACAGGGCGGGGATCAGCCCCAGCATTTT. This translates into CASSQGQGGDQPQHF.

The rearrangement links TRBV30 to TRBJ1-2; 9 positions agree with TRBD1. Germline V CDR1 and CDR2: GTSNPN, SVGIG (reference sequence). With V trimmed by 2 bases and J by 3 bases, 4 bases remained unmatched. There are 14 residues in the CDR3. CDR3 protein: CAWSLDRGYYGYTF. In DNA, the CDR3 is TGTGCCTGGAGTTTAGACAGGGGGTACTATGGCTACACCTTC.

The chain combines TRBV5-6 with TRBJ2-7, with 9 positions matching TRBD2. The CDR3 has 15 residues. Germline V gene sequence: CDR1 SGHDT, CDR2 YYEEEE. Trimming at V came to 0 bases and at J to 2 bases, leaving 3 bases not matched to a gene. The CDR3 loop reads CASSLAGTSPYEQYF. CDR3 bases: TGTGCCAGCAGCTTGGCAGGGACTAGCCCCTACGAGCAGTACTTC.

The chain couples TRBV29-1 to TRBJ1-1, with a possible D match to TRBD1 (5 bases). The CDR3 runs to 13 residues. Germline CDR1 is SQVTM and CDR2 is ANQGSEA. V was clipped by 2 bases and J by 11 bases, with 18 bases between them. Written as DNA, the CDR3 is TGCAGCGTTGAAAAAACGGCAGGGTTGGAGGCTTTCTTT. It yields the protein CSVEKTAGLEAFF. Looking up the rest from reference TRBV29-1 and TRBJ1-1 gives the full variable domain: SAVISQKPSRDICQRGTSLTIQCQVDSQVTMMFWYRQQPGQSLTLIATANQGSEATYESGFVIDKFPISRPNLTFSTLTVSNMSPEDSSIYLCSVEKTAGLEAFFGQGTRLTVV.

This sequence joins TRBV19 and TRBJ1-1; tentatively, D is TRBD1 (5 bases). This CDR3 region has 13 residues. Trimming left V 2 bases short and J 7 bases short, with 11 bases between. Germline lookup yields CDR1 LNHDA and CDR2 SQIVND (reference sequence). The CDR3 reads CASSIRTGREAFF. Here the CDR3 DNA reads TGTGCCAGTAGTATACGTACAGGACGTGAAGCTTTCTTT.

The chain uses TRBV6-6 and TRBJ2-3; 8 nucleotides align to TRBD2. CDR3 size: 14 residues. With V trimmed by 2 bases and J by 6 bases, 4 bases remained unmatched. The germline V gene has CDR1 MNHNY and CDR2 SVGAGI (reference sequence). CDR3 protein: CASSYIGGVDTQYF. CDR3 DNA: TGTGCCAGCAGTTACATCGGGGGGGTTGATACGCAGTATTTT.

The chain recombines TRBV7-9 with TRBJ1-1; 8 nucleotides line up with TRBD1. CDR1 is SEHNR and CDR2 is FQNEAQ in the germline V gene (reference sequence). The junction had 15 bases not matched to a gene; V was cut back by 5 bases and J by 1 base. This CDR3 spans 18 amino acids. CDR3 residues: CASSHPLDREGGNTEAFF. The CDR3 nucleotides are TGTGCCAGCAGCCACCCTTTGGACAGGGAGGGGGGGAACACTGAAGCTTTCTTT.

The chain employs TRBV7-2 and TRBJ2-3, with 12 bases lining up with TRBD2. V shed 2 bases, J shed 6 bases, and the junction held 12 bases outside the gene matches. Germline V gene data show CDR1 as SGHTA and CDR2 as FQGNSA. This CDR3 contains 18 residues. CDR3 region: CASSLWLQTSGSGDTQYF. The CDR3 region has the DNA TGTGCCAGCAGCTTATGGCTTCAGACTAGCGGGAGCGGGGATACGCAGTATTTT.